These T cell receptor beta chains were read from a single sample in a study of blood T cell repertoires in COVID-19. TCRdb's copy holds only in-frame clones and misses some; the assay was immunoSEQ multiplex PCR. Here the sample spans some 250,000 clones, more than 65% being singletons. Specimen: peripheral blood. Receptors originate from an elderly woman with acute or convalescent COVID-19. Both conserved end residues are part of each CDR3. A D gene is named only where the DNA matches it firmly. Clone size appears in some rows only: once, few, many, or a class for an expanded clone.

v_gene: TRBV28
j_gene: TRBJ1-1
abundance: .
d_gene: .
CDR3aa: CASSSSDKLNTEAFF
CDR3nt: TGTGCCAGCAGTTCGTCGGACAAACTGAACACTGAAGCTTTCTTT

v_gene: TRBV5-1
j_gene: TRBJ2-5
abundance: .
d_gene: .
CDR3aa: CASSLAGNQETQYF
CDR3nt: TGCGCCAGCAGCTTGGCCGGGAACCAAGAGACCCAGTACTTC

v_gene: TRBV2
j_gene: TRBJ1-6
abundance: .
d_gene: TRBD1
CDR3aa: CASGRRTGDNSPLHF
CDR3nt: TGTGCCAGCGGTAGGCGGACAGGGGATAATTCACCCCTCCACTTT

v_gene: TRBV28
j_gene: TRBJ2-1
abundance: .
d_gene: .
CDR3aa: CASTLASYNEQFF
CDR3nt: TGTGCCAGCACTCTAGCGTCCTACAATGAGCAGTTCTTC

v_gene: TRBV28
j_gene: TRBJ1-4
abundance: .
d_gene: TRBD1
CDR3aa: CASSSGQAYNEKLFF
CDR3nt: TGTGCCAGCAGTTCCGGACAGGCATATAATGAAAAACTGTTTTTT

v_gene: TRBV9
j_gene: TRBJ2-2
abundance: few
d_gene: .
CDR3aa: CASSVNPVANTGELFF
CDR3nt: TGTGCCAGCAGCGTAAACCCGGTCGCGAACACCGGGGAGCTGTTTTTT

v_gene: TRBV3-1/TRBV3-2
j_gene: TRBJ2-7
abundance: .
d_gene: TRBD1
CDR3aa: CASSRTQGNPSYEQYF
CDR3nt: TGTGCCAGCAGCCGAACACAGGGGAATCCCTCCTACGAGCAGTACTTC

v_gene: TRBV6-5
j_gene: TRBJ1-3
abundance: .
d_gene: TRBD1
CDR3aa: CASKGQGDSGNTIYF
CDR3nt: TGTGCCAGCAAGGGACAGGGTGACTCTGGAAACACCATATATTTT

v_gene: TRBV6-4
j_gene: TRBJ1-2
abundance: .
d_gene: .
CDR3aa: CASSDQREGGYTF
CDR3nt: TGTGCCAGCAGTGACCAGAGGGAGGGTGGCTACACCTTC

v_gene: TRBV5-1
j_gene: TRBJ2-2
abundance: .
d_gene: .
CDR3aa: CASSSGTGELFF
CDR3nt: TGCGCCAGCAGCTCGGGGACCGGGGAGCTGTTTTTT

v_gene: TRBV15
j_gene: TRBJ2-2
abundance: few
d_gene: .
CDR3aa: CATSEGGGIGETGELFF
CDR3nt: TGTGCCACCTCCGAAGGTGGAGGGATAGGTGAAACCGGGGAGCTGTTTTTT

v_gene: TRBV28
j_gene: TRBJ1-2
abundance: .
d_gene: .
CDR3aa: CASSFGRTRGGYTF
CDR3nt: TGTGCCAGCAGTTTTGGTCGGACCCGGGGAGGCTACACCTTC

v_gene: TRBV5-1
j_gene: TRBJ2-1
abundance: .
d_gene: .
CDR3aa: CASSPFSGGPYNEQFF
CDR3nt: TGCGCCAGCAGCCCCTTCAGCGGAGGGCCCTACAATGAGCAGTTCTTC

v_gene: TRBV19
j_gene: TRBJ2-2
abundance: .
d_gene: TRBD2
CDR3aa: CASSKREGTGELFF
CDR3nt: TGTGCCAGTAGTAAGCGGGAGGGCACCGGGGAGCTGTTTTTT

v_gene: TRBV6-2/TRBV6-3
j_gene: TRBJ2-1
abundance: .
d_gene: TRBD1
CDR3aa: CASSRQGFEQFF
CDR3nt: TGTGCCAGCAGTCGACAGGGATTTGAGCAGTTCTTC

v_gene: TRBV5-1
j_gene: TRBJ1-5
abundance: .
d_gene: .
CDR3aa: CASSLGLSGDQPQHF
CDR3nt: TGCGCCAGCAGCTTGGGTCTGTCAGGGGATCAGCCCCAGCATTTT

v_gene: TRBV7-3
j_gene: TRBJ2-7
abundance: .
d_gene: TRBD2
CDR3aa: CASSSRLAGLEEQYF
CDR3nt: TGTGCCAGCAGCTCCCGACTAGCGGGGCTAGAGGAGCAGTACTTC

v_gene: TRBV7-3
j_gene: TRBJ2-4
abundance: .
d_gene: TRBD2
CDR3aa: CASSLTTESGSNGGIQYF
CDR3nt: TGTGCCAGCAGCTTAACGACAGAGAGCGGGAGTAACGGGGGCATTCAGTACTTC

v_gene: TRBV6-4
j_gene: TRBJ2-1
abundance: .
d_gene: .
CDR3aa: CASSASGNGLEQFF
CDR3nt: TGTGCCAGCAGTGCTAGTGGTAACGGCCTTGAGCAGTTCTTC

v_gene: TRBV6-4
j_gene: TRBJ2-1
abundance: few
d_gene: TRBD2
CDR3aa: CASSEASGSYNEQFF
CDR3nt: TGTGCCAGCAGTGAGGCTAGCGGTTCCTACAATGAGCAGTTCTTC

v_gene: TRBV10-3
j_gene: TRBJ1-1
abundance: .
d_gene: TRBD1
CDR3aa: CAISARHTRQGQMNTEAFF
CDR3nt: TGTGCCATCAGTGCACGCCATACCCGACAGGGACAGATGAACACTGAAGCTTTCTTT

v_gene: TRBV6-5
j_gene: TRBJ1-4
abundance: .
d_gene: TRBD1
CDR3aa: CASSPGQGFEKLFF
CDR3nt: TGTGCCAGCAGCCCGGGACAGGGGTTCGAAAAACTGTTTTTT

v_gene: TRBV23-1
j_gene: TRBJ1-2
abundance: .
d_gene: TRBD1
CDR3aa: CASSQERTGNGYTF
CDR3nt: TGCGCCAGCAGTCAGGAAAGGACAGGGAATGGCTACACCTTC

v_gene: TRBV19
j_gene: TRBJ2-7
abundance: .
d_gene: TRBD1
CDR3aa: CASSTGQGAYEQYF
CDR3nt: TGTGCCAGTAGTACCGGACAGGGAGCCTACGAGCAGTACTTC

v_gene: TRBV6-5
j_gene: TRBJ2-3
abundance: .
d_gene: .
CDR3aa: CASNNRDGSTDTQYF
CDR3nt: TGTGCCAGCAACAACAGGGACGGTAGCACAGATACGCAGTATTTT